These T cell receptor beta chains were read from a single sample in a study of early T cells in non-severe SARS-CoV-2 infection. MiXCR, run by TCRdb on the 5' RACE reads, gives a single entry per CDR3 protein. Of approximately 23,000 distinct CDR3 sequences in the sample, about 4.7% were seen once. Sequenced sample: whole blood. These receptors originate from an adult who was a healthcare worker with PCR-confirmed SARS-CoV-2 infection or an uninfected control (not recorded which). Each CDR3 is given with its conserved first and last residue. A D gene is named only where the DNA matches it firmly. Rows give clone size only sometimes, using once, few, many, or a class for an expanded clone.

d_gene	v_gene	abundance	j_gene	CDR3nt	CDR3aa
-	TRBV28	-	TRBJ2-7	TGTGCCAGCCTCTCCCAGGGGACAACCTACGAGCAGTACTTC	CASLSQGTTYEQYF
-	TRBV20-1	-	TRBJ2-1	TGCAGTGCCCTTCATTTAGCCAATGAGCAGTTCTTC	CSALHLANEQFF
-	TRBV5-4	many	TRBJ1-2	TGTGCCAGCAGCTTATCTGGGAGGAGCTATGGCTACACCTTC	CASSLSGRSYGYTF
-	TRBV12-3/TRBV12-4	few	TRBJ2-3	TGTGCCAGCACCCTATATGATACGCAGTATTTT	CASTLYDTQYF
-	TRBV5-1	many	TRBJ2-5	TGCGCCAGCAGCTCCAACCTAAAGACAGGAGGGGGAGAGACCCAGTACTTC	CASSSNLKTGGGETQYF
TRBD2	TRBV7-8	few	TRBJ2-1	TGTGCCAGCAGCACCCGTTTCGGGACTAGTGGCGATGAGCAGTTCTTC	CASSTRFGTSGDEQFF
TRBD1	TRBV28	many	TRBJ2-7	TGTGCCAGCAGGGGCAGGGGGAACTACGAGCAGTACTTC	CASRGRGNYEQYF
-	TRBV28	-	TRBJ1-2	TGTGCCAGCAGTTTTCCGCAGGGCTATGGCTACACCTTC	CASSFPQGYGYTF
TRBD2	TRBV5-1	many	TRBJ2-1	TGCGCCAGCAGCTGGGCTAGCGGGAAATATGAGCAGTTCTTC	CASSWASGKYEQFF
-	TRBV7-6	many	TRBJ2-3	TGTGCCAGCAGGTCAGGGACCCACACGATGGATACGCAGTATTTT	CASRSGTHTMDTQYF
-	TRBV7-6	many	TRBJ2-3	TGTGCCAGCAGCTTTATATTAGATACGCAGTATTTT	CASSFILDTQYF
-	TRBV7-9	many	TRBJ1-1	TGTGCCAGCAGCTCGGGACAGAACACTGAAGCTTTCTTT	CASSSGQNTEAFF
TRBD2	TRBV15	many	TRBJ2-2	TGTGCCACCAGCAGCCGGGGGGCGAACACCGGGGAGCTGTTTTTT	CATSSRGANTGELFF
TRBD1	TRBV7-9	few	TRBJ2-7	TGTGCCAGCAGCCCAAACGACAGGGCCTACGAGCAGTACTTC	CASSPNDRAYEQYF
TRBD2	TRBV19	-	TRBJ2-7	TGTGCCAGTCGAACCGGGACTAGCGCCTCCTACGAGCAGTACTTC	CASRTGTSASYEQYF
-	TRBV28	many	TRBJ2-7	TGTGCCAGCAGTTTATGGGGGGCCCACGAGCAGTACTTC	CASSLWGAHEQYF
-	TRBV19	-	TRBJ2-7	TGTGCCAGTTCTCAGAGGGTACCCTACGAGCAGTACTTC	CASSQRVPYEQYF
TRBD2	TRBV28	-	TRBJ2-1	TGTGCCAGCAGTGCTATAGCGGGAAGGCGCAATGAGCAGTTCTTC	CASSAIAGRRNEQFF
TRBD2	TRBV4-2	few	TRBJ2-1	TGTGCCAGCAGCCAAGGACTAGCGGGAGCTGAGCAGTTCTTC	CASSQGLAGAEQFF
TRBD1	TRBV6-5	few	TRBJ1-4	TGTGCCAGCAGTTATGAGACAGGGGGCCTGGAAAAACTGTTTTTT	CASSYETGGLEKLFF
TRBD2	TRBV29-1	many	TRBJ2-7	TGCAGCGTTAGCGACGAGCGGGACCGTTACGAGCAGTACTTC	CSVSDERDRYEQYF
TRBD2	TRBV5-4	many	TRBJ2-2	TGTGCCAGCAGGAACCTAGCGGGAACCGGGGAGCTGTTTTTT	CASRNLAGTGELFF
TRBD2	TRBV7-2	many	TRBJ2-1	TGTGCCAGCAGCTTAAATTTAGCGGGAGGGCAGTTCTTC	CASSLNLAGGQFF
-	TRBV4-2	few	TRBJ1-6	TGTGCCAGCAGCCAATTTCACGGCGCACCCCTCCACTTT	CASSQFHGAPLHF
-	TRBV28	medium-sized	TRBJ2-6	TGTGCCAGCAGAAGGACTACGGGGTTTGGGGCCAACGTCCTGACTTTC	CASRRTTGFGANVLTF
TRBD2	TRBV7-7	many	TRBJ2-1	TGTGCCAGCAGCTTAGCGCTGACTAGCGGGAGCTCCTACAATGAGCAGTTCTTC	CASSLALTSGSSYNEQFF
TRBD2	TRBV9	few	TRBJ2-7	TGTGCCAGCAGCCCATGGAGCGGGAGCTACGAGCAGTACTTC	CASSPWSGSYEQYF
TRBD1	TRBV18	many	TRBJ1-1	TGTGCCAGCTCACCACAAGGGACAGGGGCTGAAGCTTTCTTT	CASSPQGTGAEAFF
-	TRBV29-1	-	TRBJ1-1	TGCAGCGTTGAAGGTGTTATTAGTTATATGAACACTGAAGCTTTCTTT	CSVEGVISYMNTEAFF
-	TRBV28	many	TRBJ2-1	TGTGCCAGCAGTTGGGTCAGAATGGAGTTCTTC	CASSWVRMEFF
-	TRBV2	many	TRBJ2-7	TGTGCCAGCGGGCGGGTTTCCTACGAGCAGTACTTC	CASGRVSYEQYF
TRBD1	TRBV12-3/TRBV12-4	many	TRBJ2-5	TGTGCCAGCAGTTTTTCCGGGACAGGGGTGGTGAAGACCCAGTACTTC	CASSFSGTGVVKTQYF
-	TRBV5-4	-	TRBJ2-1	TGTGCCAGCGGGATAGTGGGTCTGAATGAGCAGTTCTTC	CASGIVGLNEQFF